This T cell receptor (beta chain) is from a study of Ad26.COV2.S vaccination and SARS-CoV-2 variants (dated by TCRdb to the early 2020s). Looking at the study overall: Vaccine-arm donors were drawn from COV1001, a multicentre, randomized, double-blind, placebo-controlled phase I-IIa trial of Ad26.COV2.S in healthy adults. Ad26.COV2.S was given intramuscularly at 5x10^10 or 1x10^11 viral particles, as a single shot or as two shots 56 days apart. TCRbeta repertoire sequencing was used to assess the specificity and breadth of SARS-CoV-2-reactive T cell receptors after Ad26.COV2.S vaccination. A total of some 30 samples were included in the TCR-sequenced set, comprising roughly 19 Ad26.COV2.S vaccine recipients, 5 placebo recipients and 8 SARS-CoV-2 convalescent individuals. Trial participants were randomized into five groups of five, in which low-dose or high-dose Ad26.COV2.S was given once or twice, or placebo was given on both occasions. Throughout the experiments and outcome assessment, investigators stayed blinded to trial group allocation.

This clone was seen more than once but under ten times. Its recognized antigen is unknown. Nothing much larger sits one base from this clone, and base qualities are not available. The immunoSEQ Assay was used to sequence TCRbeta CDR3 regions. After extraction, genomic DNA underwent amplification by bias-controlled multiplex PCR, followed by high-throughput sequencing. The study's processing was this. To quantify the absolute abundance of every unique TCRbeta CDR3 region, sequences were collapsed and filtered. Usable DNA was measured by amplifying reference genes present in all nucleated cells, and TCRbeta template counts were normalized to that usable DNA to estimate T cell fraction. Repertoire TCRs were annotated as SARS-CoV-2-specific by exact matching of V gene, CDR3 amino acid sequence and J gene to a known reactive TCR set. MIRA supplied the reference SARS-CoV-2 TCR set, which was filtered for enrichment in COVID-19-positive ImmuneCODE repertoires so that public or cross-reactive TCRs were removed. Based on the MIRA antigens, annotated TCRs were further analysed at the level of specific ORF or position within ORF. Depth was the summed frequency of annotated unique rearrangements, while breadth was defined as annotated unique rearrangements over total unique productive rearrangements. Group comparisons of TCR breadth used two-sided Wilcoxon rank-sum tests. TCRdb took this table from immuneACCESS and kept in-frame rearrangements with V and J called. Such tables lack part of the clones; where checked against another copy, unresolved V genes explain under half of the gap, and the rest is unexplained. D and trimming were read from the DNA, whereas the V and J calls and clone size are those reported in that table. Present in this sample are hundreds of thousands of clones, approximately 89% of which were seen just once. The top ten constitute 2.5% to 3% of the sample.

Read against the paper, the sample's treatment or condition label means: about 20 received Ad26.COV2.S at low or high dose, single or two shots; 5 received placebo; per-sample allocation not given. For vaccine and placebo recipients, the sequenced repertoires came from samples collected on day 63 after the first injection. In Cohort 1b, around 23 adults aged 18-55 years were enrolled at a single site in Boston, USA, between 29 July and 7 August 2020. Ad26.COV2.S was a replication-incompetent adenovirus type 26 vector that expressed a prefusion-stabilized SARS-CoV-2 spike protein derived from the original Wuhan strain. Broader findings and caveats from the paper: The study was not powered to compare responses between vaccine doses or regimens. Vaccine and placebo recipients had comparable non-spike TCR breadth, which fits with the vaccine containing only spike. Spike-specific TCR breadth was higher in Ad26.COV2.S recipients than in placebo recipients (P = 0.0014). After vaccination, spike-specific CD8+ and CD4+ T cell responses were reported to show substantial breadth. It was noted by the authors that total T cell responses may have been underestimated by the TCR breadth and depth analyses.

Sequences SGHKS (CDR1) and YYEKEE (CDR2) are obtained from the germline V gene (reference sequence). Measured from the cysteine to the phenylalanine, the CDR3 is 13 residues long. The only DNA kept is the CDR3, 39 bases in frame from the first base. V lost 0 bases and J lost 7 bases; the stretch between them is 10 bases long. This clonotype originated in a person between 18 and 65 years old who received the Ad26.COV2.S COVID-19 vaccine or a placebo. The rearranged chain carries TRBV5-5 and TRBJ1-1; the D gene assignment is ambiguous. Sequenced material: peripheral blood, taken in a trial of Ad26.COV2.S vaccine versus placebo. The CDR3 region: CASSLVVDVEAFF. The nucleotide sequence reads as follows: TGTGCCAGCAGCTTGGTGGTGGACGTTGAAGCTTTCTTT.